This T cell receptor beta chain was retrieved from a study of T cell changes during pregnancy in multiple sclerosis. Germline CDR1 and CDR2: SGDLS and YYNGEE. The CDR3 length is 14 residues. Losses at the gene ends were 0 bases for V and 11 bases for J; bases not matched to a gene: 7. Profiling relied on immunoSEQ multiplex PCR, and the TCRdb table lists in-frame clones only, not all of them. Of 37,000 or so clones in the sample, around 91% were seen once. V is TRBV9 and J is TRBJ2-1, with 8 bases matching TRBD2. This sequence originates from a female donor in good health, enrolled as a control in a pregnancy study. This specimen was CD4+ T cells from peripheral blood mononuclear cells, taken in the second trimester of pregnancy. DNA for the CDR3: TGTGCCAGCAGCGTAGAGAGCGGGGGCCCGAAGCAGTTCTTC. This translates into CASSVESGGPKQFF.